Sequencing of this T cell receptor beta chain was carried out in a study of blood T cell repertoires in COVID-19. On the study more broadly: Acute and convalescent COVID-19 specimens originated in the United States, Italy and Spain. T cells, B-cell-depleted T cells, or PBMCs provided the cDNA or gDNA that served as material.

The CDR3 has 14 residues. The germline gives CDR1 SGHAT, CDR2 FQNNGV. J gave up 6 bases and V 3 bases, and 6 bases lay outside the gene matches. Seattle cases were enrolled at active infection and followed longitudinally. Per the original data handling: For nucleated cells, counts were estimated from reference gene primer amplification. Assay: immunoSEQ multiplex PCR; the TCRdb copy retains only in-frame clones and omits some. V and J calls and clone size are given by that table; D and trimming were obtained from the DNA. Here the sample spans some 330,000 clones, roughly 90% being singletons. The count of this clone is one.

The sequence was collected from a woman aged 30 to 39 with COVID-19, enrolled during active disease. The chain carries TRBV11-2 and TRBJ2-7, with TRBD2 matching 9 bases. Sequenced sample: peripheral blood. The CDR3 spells CASSFPYSGGEQYF. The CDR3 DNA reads TGTGCCAGCAGCTTCCCTTATAGCGGGGGCGAGCAGTACTTC.